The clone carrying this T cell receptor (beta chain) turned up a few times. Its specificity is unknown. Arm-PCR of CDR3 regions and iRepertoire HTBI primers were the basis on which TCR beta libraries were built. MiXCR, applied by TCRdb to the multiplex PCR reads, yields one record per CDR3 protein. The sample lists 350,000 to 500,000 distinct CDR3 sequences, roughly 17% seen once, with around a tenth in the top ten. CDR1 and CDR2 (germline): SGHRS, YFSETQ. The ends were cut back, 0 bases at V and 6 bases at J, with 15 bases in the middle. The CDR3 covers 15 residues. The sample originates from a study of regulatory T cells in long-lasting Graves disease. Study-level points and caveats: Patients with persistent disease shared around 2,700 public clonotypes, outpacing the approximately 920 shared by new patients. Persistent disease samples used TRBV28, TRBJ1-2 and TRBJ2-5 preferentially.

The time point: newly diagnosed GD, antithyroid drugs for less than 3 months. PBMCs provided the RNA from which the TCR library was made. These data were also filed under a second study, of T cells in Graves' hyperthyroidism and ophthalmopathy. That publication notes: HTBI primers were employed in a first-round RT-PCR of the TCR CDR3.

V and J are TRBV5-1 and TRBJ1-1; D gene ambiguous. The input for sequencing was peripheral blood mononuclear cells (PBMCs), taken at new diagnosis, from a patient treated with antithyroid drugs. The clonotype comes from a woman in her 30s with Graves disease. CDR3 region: CASSLEQMVRPEAFF. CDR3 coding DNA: TGCGCCAGCAGCTTGGAACAAATGGTGAGGCCTGAAGCTTTCTTT.